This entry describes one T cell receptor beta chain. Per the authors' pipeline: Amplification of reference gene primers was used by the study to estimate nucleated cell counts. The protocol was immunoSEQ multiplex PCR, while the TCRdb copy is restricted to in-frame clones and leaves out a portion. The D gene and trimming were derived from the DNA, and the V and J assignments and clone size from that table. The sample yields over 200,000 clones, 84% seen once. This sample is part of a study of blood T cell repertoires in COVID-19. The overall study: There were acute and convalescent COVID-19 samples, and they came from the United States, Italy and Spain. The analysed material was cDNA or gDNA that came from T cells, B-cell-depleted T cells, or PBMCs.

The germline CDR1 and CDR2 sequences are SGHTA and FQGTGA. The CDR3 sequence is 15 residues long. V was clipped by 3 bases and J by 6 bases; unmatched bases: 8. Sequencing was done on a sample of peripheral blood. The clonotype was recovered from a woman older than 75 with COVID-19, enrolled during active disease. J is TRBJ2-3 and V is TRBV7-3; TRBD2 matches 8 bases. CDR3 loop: CASSFTSGLWDTQYF. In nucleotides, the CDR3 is TGTGCCAGCAGCTTCACTAGCGGCCTCTGGGATACGCAGTATTTT.